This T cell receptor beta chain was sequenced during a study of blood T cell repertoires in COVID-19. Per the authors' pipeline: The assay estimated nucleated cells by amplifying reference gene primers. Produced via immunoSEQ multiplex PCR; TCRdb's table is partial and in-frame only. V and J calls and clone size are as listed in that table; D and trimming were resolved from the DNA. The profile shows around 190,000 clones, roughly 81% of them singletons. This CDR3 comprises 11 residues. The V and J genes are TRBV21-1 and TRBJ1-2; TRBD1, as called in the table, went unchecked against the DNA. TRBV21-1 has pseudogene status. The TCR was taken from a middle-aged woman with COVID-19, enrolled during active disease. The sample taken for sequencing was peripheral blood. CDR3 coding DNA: TGTGCCAGCACCCAGGGACAGGGCTACACCTTC. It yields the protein CASTQGQGYTF.